This T cell receptor (beta chain) was recorded in a study of T cell responses to AZD1222 COVID-19 vaccine. There are 16 residues in the CDR3. In germline, CDR1 is MNHEY, CDR2 SVGEGT. With 6 bases removed from V and 0 bases from J, the gap between germline ends came to 18 bases. Sequencing was performed with immunoSEQ multiplex PCR; in TCRdb, only in-frame clones are kept and a portion is missing. This table has more than 110,000 clones, 80% to 95% appearing once. The origin of this receptor is an adult in good health. This specimen was peripheral blood, taken on day 0 of AZD1222 vaccination. This sequence joins TRBV6-2 or TRBV6-3 and TRBJ2-7; a weak D match, TRBD2 (5 bases). The CDR3 is CASSWLSGGASYEQYF. The CDR3 DNA sequence: TGTGCCAGCAGCTGGTTGAGCGGAGGCGCCTCCTACGAGCAGTACTTC.